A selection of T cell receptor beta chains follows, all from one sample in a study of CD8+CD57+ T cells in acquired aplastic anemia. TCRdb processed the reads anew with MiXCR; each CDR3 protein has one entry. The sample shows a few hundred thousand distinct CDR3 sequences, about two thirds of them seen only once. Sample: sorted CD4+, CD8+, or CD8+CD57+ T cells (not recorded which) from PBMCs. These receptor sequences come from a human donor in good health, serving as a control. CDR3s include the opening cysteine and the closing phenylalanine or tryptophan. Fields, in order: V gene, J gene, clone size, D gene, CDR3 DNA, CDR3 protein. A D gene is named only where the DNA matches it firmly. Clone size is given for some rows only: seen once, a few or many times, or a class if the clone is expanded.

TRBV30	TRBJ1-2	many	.	TGTGCCTGGAGTCGTAACTATGGCTACACCTTC	CAWSRNYGYTF
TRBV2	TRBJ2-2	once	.	TGTGCCAGCAGTTCGGAGTGTGAGAAGACCGGGGAGTTGTTTTTT	CASSSECEKTGELFF
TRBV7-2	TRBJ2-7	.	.	TGTGCCAGCAGCTTAAGGGACCTAGCCAAAAACACTCAGTACTTC	CASSLRDLAKNTQYF
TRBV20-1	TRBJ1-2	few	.	TGCAGTGCCGAGAGGACAGCAGGTGGCTACACCTTC	CSAERTAGGYTF
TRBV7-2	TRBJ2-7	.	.	.	CASCQTSVYFCAISIGTSYEQYF
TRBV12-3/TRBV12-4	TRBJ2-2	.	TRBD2	TGTGCCAGCAGCCTAGATCGGGGGGCCGGGGAGCTGTTTTTT	CASSLDRGAGELFF
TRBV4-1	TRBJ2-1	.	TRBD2	TGCGCCAACTATGAAGGGCTAGCGGGGGGGAATGAGCAGTTCTTC	CANYEGLAGGNEQFF
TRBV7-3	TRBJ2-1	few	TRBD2	TGTGCCAGCAGCTTATCGGGGGGACTAGCGGGCGGCGGTGAGCAGTTCTTC	CASSLSGGLAGGGEQFF
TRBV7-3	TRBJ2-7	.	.	TGTGCCAGCAGCTCCCACATGGGGGAGAACACTGAAGCTTACTTC	CASSSHMGENTEAYF
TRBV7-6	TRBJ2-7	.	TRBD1	TGTGCCTGCAGCTTGTCGACAGGGGCTCATCAGCCCCAGTTC	CACSLSTGAHQPQF
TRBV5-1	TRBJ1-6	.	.	TGCGCCAGCAGCGTGCGGGGAAGACGAAACTCACCCCTCCACTTT	CASSVRGRRNSPLHF
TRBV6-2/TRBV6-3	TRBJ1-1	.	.	TGTGCCAGCAGTTACAGCCTGAACACTGAAGCTTTCTTT	CASSYSLNTEAFF
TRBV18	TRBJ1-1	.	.	TGTGCCACCAGTAGGGACTGGGACACTGAAGCTTTCTTT	CATSRDWDTEAFF
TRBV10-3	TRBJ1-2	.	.	TGTGCCACGAGTTACGGCAGAGCTAACTATGGCTACACCTTC	CATSYGRANYGYTF
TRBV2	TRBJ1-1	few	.	TGTGCCAGCAGTGGACAGGCGAACACTGAAGCTTTCTTT	CASSGQANTEAFF
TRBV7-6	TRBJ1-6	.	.	TGTGCCAGCAGCCCCGGACTAGCGGGTGTTTACCACCAGTTT	CASSPGLAGVYHQF
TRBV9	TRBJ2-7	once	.	TGCGCCAGCAGCTTGAGCGCGAGTAACACTGAAGCTTTC	CASSLSASNTEAF
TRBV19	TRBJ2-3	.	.	TGTGCCAGTAGTATAGAAAGGACCACAGACACGGAGTATTTT	CASSIERTTDTEYF
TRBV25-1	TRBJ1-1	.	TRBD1	TGTGCCAGCAGCGAGGGGACAGGGATGAACACTGAAGCTTTCTTT	CASSEGTGMNTEAFF